The source of this T cell receptor beta chain is a study of blood T cells in healthy people across ages. Study results and caveats: Strong correlation linked observed beta diversity and percent naive T cells. The study found more naive CD4+ cells and higher diversity in long-lived than aged donors.

Concerning this clonotype itself: Its antigen is undetermined.

For the second PCR, which ran for roughly 6 to 12 cycles, a sample-barcoded 5' primer and a J-beta primer mix were used. Each of the samples gave a minimum of 2.5 million paired-end reads that contained CDR3. TCRdb re-analysed the 5' RACE reads in MiXCR, keeping a single row per CDR3 protein. The data hold roughly 830,000 distinct CDR3 sequences, with approximately 65% observed a single time. The CDR3 totals 14 residues. CDR1 SEHNR and CDR2 FQNEAQ come from the germline V gene (reference sequence). The V gene end was trimmed by 4 bases and the J gene end by 2 bases; junction bases not matched to a gene: 3.

The clonotype was recovered from a man aged 30 to 45 in good health. The rearrangement uses TRBV7-9 and TRBJ2-3; TRBD1 agrees at 7 bases. The sample was blood. The CDR3 nucleotides read TGTGCCAGCAGCTCCGGGACAGCCACAGATACGCAGTATTTT. Amino acid sequence: CASSSGTATDTQYF.